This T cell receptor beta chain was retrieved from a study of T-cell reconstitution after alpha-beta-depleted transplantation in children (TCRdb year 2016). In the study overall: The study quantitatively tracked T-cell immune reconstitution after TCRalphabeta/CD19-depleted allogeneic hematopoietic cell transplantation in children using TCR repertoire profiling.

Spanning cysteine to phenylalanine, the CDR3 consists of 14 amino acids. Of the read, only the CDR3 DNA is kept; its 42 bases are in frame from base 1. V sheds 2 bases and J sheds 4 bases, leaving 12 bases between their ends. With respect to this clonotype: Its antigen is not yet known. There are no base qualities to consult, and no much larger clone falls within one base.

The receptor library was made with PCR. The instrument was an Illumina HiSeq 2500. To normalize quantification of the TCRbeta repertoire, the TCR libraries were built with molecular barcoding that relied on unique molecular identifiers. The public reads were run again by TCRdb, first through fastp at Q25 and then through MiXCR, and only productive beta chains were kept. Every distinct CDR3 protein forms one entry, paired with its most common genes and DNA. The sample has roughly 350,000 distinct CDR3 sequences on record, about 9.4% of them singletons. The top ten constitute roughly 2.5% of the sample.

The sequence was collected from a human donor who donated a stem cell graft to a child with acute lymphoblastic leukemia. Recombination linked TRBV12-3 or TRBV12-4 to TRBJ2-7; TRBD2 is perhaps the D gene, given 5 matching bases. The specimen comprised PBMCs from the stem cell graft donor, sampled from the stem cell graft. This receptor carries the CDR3 CASSLLLGPYEQYF. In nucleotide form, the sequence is TGTGCCAGCAGTTTACTACTAGGTCCTTACGAGCAGTACTTC.